Listed below are T cell receptor beta chains from one sample, sequenced in a study of T cells in Graves' hyperthyroidism and ophthalmopathy. TCRdb ran MiXCR on the multiplex PCR reads and lists one entry per CDR3 protein. The sample holds under 550,000 distinct CDR3 sequences, approximately 15% seen once. Sequenced input: blood. The receptors stem from a woman aged 18-29 years with Graves' hyperthyroidism. The CDR3 runs from the conserved cysteine through the conserved F or W. The D gene is left open where the match is weak. Rows may omit the clone size; those that give it use once, few, many or a size class.

v_gene: TRBV5-1; d_gene: TRBD2; j_gene: TRBJ2-1; len: 16; abundance: -; CDR3aa: CASSPIAGGPGNEQFF; CDR3nt: TGCGCCAGCAGCCCCATAGCGGGAGGGCCGGGCAATGAGCAGTTCTTC
v_gene: TRBV5-5; d_gene: TRBD2; j_gene: TRBJ2-7; len: 16; abundance: many; CDR3aa: CASRPAAGGSFHEQYF; CDR3nt: TGTGCCAGCAGGCCGGCGGCGGGAGGGTCCTTCCACGAGCAGTACTTC
v_gene: TRBV6-5; d_gene: TRBD2; j_gene: TRBJ2-3; len: 18; abundance: few; CDR3aa: CASSYLGTSGRGTDTQYF; CDR3nt: TGTGCCAGCAGTTACTTAGGGACTAGCGGGAGGGGCACAGATACGCAGTATTTT
v_gene: TRBV11-2; d_gene: -; j_gene: TRBJ2-3; len: 14; abundance: many; CDR3aa: CASTGGRETDTQYF; CDR3nt: TGTGCCAGCACCGGCGGGCGGGAAACAGATACGCAGTATTTT
v_gene: TRBV6-1; d_gene: -; j_gene: TRBJ1-1; len: 14; abundance: many; CDR3aa: CASSLTAMNTEAFF; CDR3nt: TGTGCCAGCAGTTTGACAGCGATGAACACTGAAGCTTTCTTT
v_gene: TRBV5-1; d_gene: -; j_gene: TRBJ1-1; len: 13; abundance: many; CDR3aa: CASSPIQGPEAFF; CDR3nt: TGCGCCAGCAGCCCGATACAGGGACCTGAAGCTTTCTTT
v_gene: TRBV6-1; d_gene: TRBD2; j_gene: TRBJ2-1; len: 15; abundance: few; CDR3aa: CASRATGGGVWGQFF; CDR3nt: TGTGCCAGCAGGGCGACCGGCGGGGGGGTATGGGGGCAGTTCTTC
v_gene: TRBV3-1; d_gene: TRBD1; j_gene: TRBJ1-1; len: 15; abundance: -; CDR3aa: CASRTGTAMNTEAFF; CDR3nt: TGTGCCAGCAGAACCGGGACAGCGATGAACACTGAAGCTTTCTTT
v_gene: TRBV19; d_gene: -; j_gene: TRBJ2-1; len: 14; abundance: few; CDR3aa: CASSMGHPPNEQFF; CDR3nt: TGTGCCAGTAGTATGGGGCACCCTCCAAATGAGCAGTTCTTC
v_gene: TRBV7-2; d_gene: -; j_gene: TRBJ2-7; len: 14; abundance: many; CDR3aa: CASSLDSFNYEQYF; CDR3nt: TGTGCCAGCAGCTTAGATAGCTTTAACTACGAGCAGTACTTC
v_gene: TRBV18; d_gene: -; j_gene: TRBJ2-7; len: 13; abundance: -; CDR3aa: CASSQNHFYEQYF; CDR3nt: TGTGCCAGCTCCCAAAATCACTTTTACGAGCAGTACTTC
v_gene: TRBV29-1; d_gene: TRBD1; j_gene: TRBJ1-2; len: 15; abundance: many; CDR3aa: CSVPGQRLTNYGYTF; CDR3nt: TGCAGCGTTCCGGGACAGCGGCTCACTAACTATGGCTACACCTTC
v_gene: TRBV19; d_gene: TRBD2; j_gene: TRBJ2-1; len: 15; abundance: -; CDR3aa: CASSIVSGSGDEQFF; CDR3nt: TGTGCCAGTAGTATAGTTAGCGGGAGCGGGGATGAGCAGTTCTTC
v_gene: TRBV29-1; d_gene: -; j_gene: TRBJ2-5; len: 13; abundance: many; CDR3aa: CSVGPGTQPTQYF; CDR3nt: TGCAGCGTTGGCCCCGGGACGCAACCGACCCAGTACTTC
v_gene: TRBV18; d_gene: TRBD2; j_gene: TRBJ2-1; len: 15; abundance: many; CDR3aa: CASSSNPGGDNEQFF; CDR3nt: TGTGCCAGCTCTAGTAACCCGGGAGGGGACAATGAGCAGTTCTTC
v_gene: TRBV2; d_gene: TRBD2; j_gene: TRBJ2-5; len: 12; abundance: many; CDR3aa: CASGRVAETQYF; CDR3nt: TGTGCCAGCGGGAGGGTAGCGGAGACCCAGTACTTC
v_gene: TRBV15; d_gene: TRBD1; j_gene: TRBJ2-1; len: 15; abundance: -; CDR3aa: CATSRGPGQGDEQFF; CDR3nt: TGTGCCACCAGCAGGGGCCCGGGACAGGGAGATGAGCAGTTCTTC
v_gene: TRBV7-6; d_gene: TRBD2; j_gene: TRBJ2-1; len: 16; abundance: -; CDR3aa: CASSPGTSGSSYEQFF; CDR3nt: TGTGCCAGCAGCCCCGGGACTAGCGGGAGTTCATATGAGCAGTTCTTC
v_gene: TRBV7-2; d_gene: TRBD1; j_gene: TRBJ2-3; len: 18; abundance: many; CDR3aa: CASSSKRGQSWAADTQYF; CDR3nt: TGTGCCAGCAGCTCGAAAAGGGGGCAGTCCTGGGCCGCAGATACGCAGTATTTT
v_gene: TRBV6-1; d_gene: TRBD1; j_gene: TRBJ1-2; len: 21; abundance: many; CDR3aa: CASSAQIRSLQGADWYYGYTF; CDR3nt: TGTGCCAGCAGTGCCCAAATACGGAGTCTCCAGGGGGCAGATTGGTACTATGGCTACACCTTC
v_gene: TRBV9; d_gene: TRBD2; j_gene: TRBJ2-7; len: 14; abundance: few; CDR3aa: CASSVTSGAYEQYF; CDR3nt: TGTGCCAGCAGCGTCACTAGCGGAGCCTACGAGCAGTACTTC
v_gene: TRBV28; d_gene: -; j_gene: TRBJ1-2; len: 14; abundance: few; CDR3aa: CASSLSGSDYGYTF; CDR3nt: TGTGCCAGCAGTTTATCAGGAAGTGACTATGGCTACACCTTC
v_gene: TRBV9; d_gene: TRBD2; j_gene: TRBJ2-3; len: 16; abundance: few; CDR3aa: CASSEGTSGSTDTQYF; CDR3nt: TGTGCCAGCAGCGAGGGGACTAGCGGCTCCACAGATACGCAGTATTTT
v_gene: TRBV12-3/TRBV12-4; d_gene: TRBD1; j_gene: TRBJ1-2; len: 13; abundance: many; CDR3aa: CASSITGDSGYTF; CDR3nt: TGTGCCAGCAGTATAACAGGGGATTCTGGCTACACCTTC
v_gene: TRBV6-1; d_gene: -; j_gene: TRBJ1-1; len: 15; abundance: -; CDR3aa: CASSEVGPGRSEAFF; CDR3nt: TGTGCCAGCAGTGAAGTAGGCCCAGGGAGGTCTGAAGCTTTCTTT